This T cell receptor (beta chain) stems from a study of T cell responses to AZD1222 COVID-19 vaccine. Whole-study context: Doses given second, at about 4 or about 12 weeks, were pooled.

The V gene's germline CDR1 is MGHDK and CDR2 SYGVNS. V shed 6 bases and J 5 bases; nucleotides not matched to a gene: 15. The length of the CDR3 is 16 residues. Study conclusions and caveats: At 160-218 and 743-854, vaccine-associated CD4 TCRs were dominant, and they spanned spike. A reported finding is that nearly half of spike-specific TCRs target unmutated variant regions.

With respect to this clone: Its target is not known.

Sequencing used immunoSEQ multiplex PCR; TCRdb keeps in-frame clones, though not all of them. The table records just under 95,000 clones, nearly 90% of them present only once. The TCR originated in an adult in good health. The chain uses TRBV25-1 and TRBJ2-7; 8 bases match TRBD2. Sequenced here: peripheral blood, sampled on day 0 of AZD1222 vaccination. CDR3 amino acids: CASSQTSGGASNEQYF. In DNA form, the CDR3 reads TGTGCCAGCAGCCAGACCTCCGGGGGGGCAAGTAACGAGCAGTACTTC.